This T cell receptor beta chain was sequenced for a study of shared clonotypes between healthy human individuals. Study-level points and caveats: Donor scarcity curtailed the genetic and exposure-history diversity represented herein.

Naive CD8 cells lacked CD45RO and underwent positive selection for CCR7, leaving out terminally differentiated effector memory CD45RA+ cells. Worth noting for this clone: The antigen is not known.

V shed 4 bases and J shed 3 bases, with 10 bases lying between them. The CDR3 has 13 amino acids. Germline V gene data show CDR1 as SQVTM and CDR2 as ANQGSEA. Libraries were prepared by immunoSEQ multiplex PCR; TCRdb keeps only in-frame clonotypes and omits some of them. This table holds 2 million or so clones, about 95% found once. The material sequenced was naive CD8+ T cells sorted from blood. The chain carries TRBV29-1 and TRBJ2-1; D is possibly TRBD1 or TRBD2 (6 bases each). The sequence derives from a young man in good health. Here the CDR3 reads CSVAQGLYNEQFF. The CDR3 bases are TGCAGCGTTGCACAGGGACTCTACAATGAGCAGTTCTTC.